This TCR beta chain was documented in a study of control samples from healthy donors and cancer patients. Sequencing used immunoSEQ multiplex PCR; TCRdb keeps in-frame clones, though not all of them. The table includes about 80,000 clones, roughly 91% detected once. Sequenced material: blood. This clonotype was sampled from a woman aged 60 to 75 in good health.

The CDR3 sequence is CAWSLGGPTSQPQHF. The CDR3 DNA reads TGTGCCTGGAGTTTAGGGGGCCCTACTTCTCAGCCCCAGCATTTT. The V and J genes are TRBV30 and TRBJ1-5; 7 nucleotides align to TRBD1. V lost 2 bases to trimming and J lost 6 bases; unmatched junction nucleotides: 10. The CDR3 is 15 residues long. Germline V gene lookup returns CDR1 GTSNPN and CDR2 SVGIG (reference sequence).